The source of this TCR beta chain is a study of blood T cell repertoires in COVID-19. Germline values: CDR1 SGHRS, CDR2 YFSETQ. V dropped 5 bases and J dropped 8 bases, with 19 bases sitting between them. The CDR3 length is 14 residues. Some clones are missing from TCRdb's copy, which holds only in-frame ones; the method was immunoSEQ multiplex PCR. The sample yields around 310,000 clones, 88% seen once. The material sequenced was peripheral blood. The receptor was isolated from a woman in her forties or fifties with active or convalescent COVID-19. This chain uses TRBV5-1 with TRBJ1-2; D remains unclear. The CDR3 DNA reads TGCGCCAGCAGTACCGGCGCTCGAAAGGAGGGCTACACCTTC. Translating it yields CASSTGARKEGYTF.